The rows below give T cell receptor beta chains drawn from one sample of a study of cytomegalovirus exposure and HLA in healthy donors. Repertoires were generated with immunoSEQ multiplex PCR, while TCRdb's copy carries only in-frame clones and drops some. This table holds tens of thousands of clones, around three quarters found once. The sequencing input was PBMCs. These receptors all stem from a man younger than 40 in good health and CMV-seronegative. CDR3s include the opening cysteine and the closing phenylalanine or tryptophan. D genes are given only for firm matches. Expanded clones get a size class; other rows say once, few or many, or leave the size out.

CDR3aa: CASSLEGQGTYNEQFF
CDR3nt: TGCGCCAGCAGCTTGGAGGGGCAGGGCACCTACAATGAGCAGTTCTTC
j_gene: TRBJ2-1
v_gene: TRBV5-1
d_gene: -
abundance: -

CDR3aa: CASSMGTSYNYGYTF
CDR3nt: TGTGCCAGCAGTATGGGGACATCCTACAACTATGGCTACACCTTC
j_gene: TRBJ1-2
v_gene: TRBV2
d_gene: -
abundance: once

CDR3aa: CSVEDQAGGLVGKLFF
CDR3nt: TGCAGCGTTGAAGATCAGGCAGGGGGCTTGGTTGGAAAACTGTTTTTT
j_gene: TRBJ1-4
v_gene: TRBV29-1
d_gene: TRBD1
abundance: -

CDR3aa: CASSPLQGALGLMYEQYF
CDR3nt: TGTGCCAGCAGCCCCCTACAGGGGGCGCTTGGTCTTATGTACGAGCAGTACTTC
j_gene: TRBJ2-7
v_gene: TRBV7-2
d_gene: TRBD1
abundance: -

CDR3aa: CASSLLPTASNQPQHF
CDR3nt: TGCGCCAGCAGCCTCCTCCCGACAGCCTCCAATCAGCCCCAGCATTTT
j_gene: TRBJ1-5
v_gene: TRBV5-1
d_gene: -
abundance: -

CDR3aa: CASRLHVTGGRVNTEAFF
CDR3nt: TGTGCAAGTCGCTTACACGTGACAGGGGGAAGGGTGAACACTGAAGCTTTCTTT
j_gene: TRBJ1-1
v_gene: TRBV12-2
d_gene: -
abundance: -

CDR3aa: CASSLAFGSSLNTGELFF
CDR3nt: TGTGCCAGCAGCTTAGCATTCGGGAGTAGTCTTAACACCGGGGAGCTGTTTTTT
j_gene: TRBJ2-2
v_gene: TRBV7-6
d_gene: -
abundance: -

CDR3aa: CASSYSSDTLNYGYTF
CDR3nt: TGTGCCAGCAGTTACTCTTCGGACACACTCAACTATGGCTACACCTTC
j_gene: TRBJ1-2
v_gene: TRBV6-5
d_gene: -
abundance: -

CDR3aa: CASSYALNTGELFF
CDR3nt: TGTGCCAGCAGTTATGCCCTAAACACCGGGGAGCTGTTTTTT
j_gene: TRBJ2-2
v_gene: TRBV6-5
d_gene: -
abundance: -

CDR3aa: CASSSEGAGQPQHF
CDR3nt: TGTGCCAGCAGTTCAGAGGGGGCGGGTCAGCCCCAGCATTTT
j_gene: TRBJ1-5
v_gene: TRBV6-5
d_gene: TRBD1
abundance: few

CDR3aa: CASSTASGSGGYTF
CDR3nt: TGTGCCAGCAGCACAGCGTCGGGCTCGGGAGGCTACACCTTC
j_gene: TRBJ1-2
v_gene: TRBV11-1
d_gene: -
abundance: -

CDR3aa: CASSFLGGSGKAFF
CDR3nt: TGTGCCAGCAGTTTCCTCGGGGGATCCGGTAAAGCTTTCTTT
j_gene: TRBJ1-1
v_gene: TRBV27
d_gene: -
abundance: few

CDR3aa: CASSENLAGVEQFF
CDR3nt: TGTGCCAGCAGTGAAAACCTAGCGGGAGTTGAGCAGTTCTTC
j_gene: TRBJ2-1
v_gene: TRBV2
d_gene: TRBD2
abundance: -

CDR3aa: CASSERHSTGELFF
CDR3nt: TGCGCCAGCAGTGAGAGGCACAGCACCGGGGAGCTGTTTTTT
j_gene: TRBJ2-2
v_gene: TRBV10-1
d_gene: -
abundance: -

CDR3aa: CASSLASGANVLTF
CDR3nt: TGTGCCAGCAGCTTGGCCTCTGGGGCCAACGTCCTGACTTTC
j_gene: TRBJ2-6
v_gene: TRBV7-2
d_gene: -
abundance: -

CDR3aa: CASRGGNQPQHF
CDR3nt: TGCGCCAGCAGAGGGGGCAATCAGCCCCAGCATTTT
j_gene: TRBJ1-5
v_gene: TRBV4-3
d_gene: -
abundance: few